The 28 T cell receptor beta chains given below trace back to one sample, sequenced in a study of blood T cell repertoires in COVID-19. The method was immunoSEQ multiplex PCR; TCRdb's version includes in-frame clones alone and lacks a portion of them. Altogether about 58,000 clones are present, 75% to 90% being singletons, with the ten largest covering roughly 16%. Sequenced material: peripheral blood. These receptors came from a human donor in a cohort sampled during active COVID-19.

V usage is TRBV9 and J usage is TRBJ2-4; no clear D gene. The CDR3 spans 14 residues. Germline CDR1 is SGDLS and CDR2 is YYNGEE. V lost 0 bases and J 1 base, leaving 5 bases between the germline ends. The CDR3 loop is CASSVGRAKNIQYF. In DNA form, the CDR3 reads TGTGCCAGCAGCGTAGGCCGGGCCAAAAACATTCAGTACTTC.

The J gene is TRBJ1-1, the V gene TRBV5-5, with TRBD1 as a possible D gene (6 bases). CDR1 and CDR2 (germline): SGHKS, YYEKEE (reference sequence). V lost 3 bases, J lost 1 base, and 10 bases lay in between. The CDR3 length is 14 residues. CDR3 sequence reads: CASSSLQGNTEAFF. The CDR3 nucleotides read TGTGCCAGCAGCTCGCTACAGGGGAACACTGAAGCTTTCTTT.

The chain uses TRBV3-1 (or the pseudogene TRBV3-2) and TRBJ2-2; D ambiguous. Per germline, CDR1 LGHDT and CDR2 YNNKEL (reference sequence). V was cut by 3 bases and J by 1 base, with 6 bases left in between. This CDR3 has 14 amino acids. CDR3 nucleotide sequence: TGTGCCAGCAGCCAGGCCGAGAACACCGGGGAGCTGTTTTTT. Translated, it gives CASSQAENTGELFF.

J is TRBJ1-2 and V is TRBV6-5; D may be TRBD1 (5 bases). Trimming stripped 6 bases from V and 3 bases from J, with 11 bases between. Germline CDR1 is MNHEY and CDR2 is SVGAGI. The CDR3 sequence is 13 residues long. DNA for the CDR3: TGTGCCAGCAGGGTCGACAGTGACTATGGCTACACCTTC. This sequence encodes CASRVDSDYGYTF.

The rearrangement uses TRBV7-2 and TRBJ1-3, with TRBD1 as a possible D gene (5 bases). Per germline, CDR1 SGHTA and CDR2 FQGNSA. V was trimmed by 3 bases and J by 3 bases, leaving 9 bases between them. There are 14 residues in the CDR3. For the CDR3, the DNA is TGTGCCAGCAGCTTCGGGGGTAATGGAAACACCATATATTTT. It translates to CASSFGGNGNTIYF.

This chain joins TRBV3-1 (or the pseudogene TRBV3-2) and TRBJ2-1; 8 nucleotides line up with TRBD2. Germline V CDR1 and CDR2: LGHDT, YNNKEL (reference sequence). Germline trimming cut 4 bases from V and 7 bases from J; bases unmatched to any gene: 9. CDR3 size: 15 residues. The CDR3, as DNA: TGTGCCAGCAGCCGGGGCGGACTAGCTATAAATGAGCAGTTCTTC. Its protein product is CASSRGGLAINEQFF.

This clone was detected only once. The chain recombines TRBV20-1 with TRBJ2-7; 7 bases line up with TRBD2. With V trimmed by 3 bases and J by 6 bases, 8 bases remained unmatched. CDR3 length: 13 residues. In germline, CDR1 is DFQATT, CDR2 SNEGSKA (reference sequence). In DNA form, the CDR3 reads TGCAGTGCTAGTGAAATGCGGGAGTGCGAGCAGTACTTC. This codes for CSASEMRECEQYF.

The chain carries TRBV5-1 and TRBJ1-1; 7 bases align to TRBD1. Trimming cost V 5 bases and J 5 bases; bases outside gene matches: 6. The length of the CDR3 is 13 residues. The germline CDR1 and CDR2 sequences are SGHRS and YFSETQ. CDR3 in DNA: TGCGCCAGCAGAAGACAGGGCGAAACTGAAGCTTTCTTT. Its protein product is CASRRQGETEAFF.

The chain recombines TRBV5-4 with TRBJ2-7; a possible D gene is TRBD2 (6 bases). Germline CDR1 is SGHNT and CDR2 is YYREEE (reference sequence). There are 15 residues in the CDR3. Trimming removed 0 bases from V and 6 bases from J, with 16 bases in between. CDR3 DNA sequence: TGTGCCAGCAGCTTGGGGGGGAGGACGGGTTCCGAGCAGTACTTC. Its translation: CASSLGGRTGSEQYF.

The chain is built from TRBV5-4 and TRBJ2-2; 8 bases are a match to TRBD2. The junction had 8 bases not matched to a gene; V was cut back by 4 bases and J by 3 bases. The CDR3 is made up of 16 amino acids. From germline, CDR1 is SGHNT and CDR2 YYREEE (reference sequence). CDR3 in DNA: TGTGCCAGCAGCCCTGCGCGGGGGGCTGACACCGGGGAGCTGTTTTTT. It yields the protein CASSPARGADTGELFF.

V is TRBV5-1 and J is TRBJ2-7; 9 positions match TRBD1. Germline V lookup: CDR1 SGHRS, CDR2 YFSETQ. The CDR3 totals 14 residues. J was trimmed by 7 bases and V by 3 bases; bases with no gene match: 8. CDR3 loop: CASSSGQGSREQYF. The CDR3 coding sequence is TGCGCCAGCAGCTCGGGACAGGGCTCGCGGGAGCAGTACTTC.

CDR3 DNA sequence: TGTGCCAGCAGCTTGGTCGGCAACAGGGGAGAAAGGGGCTACACCTTC. Protein product: CASSLVGNRGERGYTF. The V call is TRBV5-6, the J call TRBJ1-2; 7 bases map to TRBD1. V lost 0 bases, J lost 8 bases, and 13 bases stayed unmatched. The CDR3 contains 16 residues. Germline V CDR1 and CDR2: SGHDT, YYEEEE. Variable domain in full (rest from reference TRBV5-6 and TRBJ1-2): DAGVTQSPTHLIKTRGQQVTLRCSPKSGHDTVSWYQQALGQGPQFIFQYYEEEERQRGNFPDRFSGHQFPNYSSELNVNALLLGDSALYLCASSLVGNRGERGYTFGSGTRLTVV.

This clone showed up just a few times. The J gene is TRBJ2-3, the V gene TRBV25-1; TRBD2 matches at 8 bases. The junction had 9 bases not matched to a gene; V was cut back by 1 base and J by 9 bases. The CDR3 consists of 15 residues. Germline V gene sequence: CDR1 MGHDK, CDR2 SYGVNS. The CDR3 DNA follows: TGTGCCAGCAGTGAATTCAGGAGCGGGAGAGGAACGCAGTATTTT. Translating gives CASSEFRSGRGTQYF. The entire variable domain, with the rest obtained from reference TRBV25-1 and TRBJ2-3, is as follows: EADIYQTPRYLVIGTGKKITLECSQTMGHDKMYWYQQDPGMELHLIHYSYGVNSTEKGDLSSESTVSRIRTEHFPLTLESARPSHTSQYLCASSEFRSGRGTQYFGPGTRLTVL.

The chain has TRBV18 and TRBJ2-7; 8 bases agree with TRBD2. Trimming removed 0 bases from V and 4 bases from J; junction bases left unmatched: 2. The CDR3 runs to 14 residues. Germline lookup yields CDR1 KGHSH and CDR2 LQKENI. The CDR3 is CASSPPSGEYEQYF. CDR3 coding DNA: TGTGCCAGCTCACCACCTAGCGGGGAGTACGAGCAGTACTTC.

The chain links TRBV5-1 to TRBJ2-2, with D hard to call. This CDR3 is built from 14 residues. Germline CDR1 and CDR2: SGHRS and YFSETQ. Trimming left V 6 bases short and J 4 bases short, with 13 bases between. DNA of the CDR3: TGCGCCAGCAACCCCGGCTACAGCACCGGGGAGCTGTTTTTT. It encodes CASNPGYSTGELFF. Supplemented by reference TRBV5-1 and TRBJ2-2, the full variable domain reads KAGVTQTPRYLIKTRGQQVTLSCSPISGHRSVSWYQQTPGQGLQFLFEYFSETQRNKGNFPGRFSGRQFSNSRSEMNVSTLELGDSALYLCASNPGYSTGELFFGEGSRLTVL.

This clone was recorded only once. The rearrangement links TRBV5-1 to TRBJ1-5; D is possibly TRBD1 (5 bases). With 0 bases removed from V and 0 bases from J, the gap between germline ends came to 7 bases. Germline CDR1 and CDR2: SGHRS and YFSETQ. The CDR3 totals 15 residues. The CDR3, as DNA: TGCGCCAGCAGCTTGGACAGGAGTAGCAATCAGCCCCAGCATTTT. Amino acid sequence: CASSLDRSSNQPQHF. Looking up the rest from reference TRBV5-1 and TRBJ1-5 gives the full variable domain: KAGVTQTPRYLIKTRGQQVTLSCSPISGHRSVSWYQQTPGQGLQFLFEYFSETQRNKGNFPGRFSGRQFSNSRSEMNVSTLELGDSALYLCASSLDRSSNQPQHFGDGTRLSIL.

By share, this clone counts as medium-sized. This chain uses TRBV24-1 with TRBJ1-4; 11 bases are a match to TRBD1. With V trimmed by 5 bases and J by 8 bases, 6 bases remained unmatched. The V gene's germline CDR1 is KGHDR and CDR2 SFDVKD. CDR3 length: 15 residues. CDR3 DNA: TGTGCCACCAGTGCAGGCGGGACAGGGGGGGAAAAACTGTTTTTT. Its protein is CATSAGGTGGEKLFF.

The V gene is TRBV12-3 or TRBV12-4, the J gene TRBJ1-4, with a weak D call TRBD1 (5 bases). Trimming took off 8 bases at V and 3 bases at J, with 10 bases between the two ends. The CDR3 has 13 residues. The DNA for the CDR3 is TGTGCCAGCTCCGGGGGGGCTAATGAAAAACTGTTTTTT. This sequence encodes CASSGGANEKLFF.

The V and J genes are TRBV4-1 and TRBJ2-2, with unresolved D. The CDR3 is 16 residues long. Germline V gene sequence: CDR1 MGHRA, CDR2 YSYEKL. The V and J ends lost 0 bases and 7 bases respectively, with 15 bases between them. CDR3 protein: CASSQDRSALYGELFF. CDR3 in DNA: TGCGCCAGCAGCCAAGATCGAAGCGCTCTTTACGGGGAGCTGTTTTTT.

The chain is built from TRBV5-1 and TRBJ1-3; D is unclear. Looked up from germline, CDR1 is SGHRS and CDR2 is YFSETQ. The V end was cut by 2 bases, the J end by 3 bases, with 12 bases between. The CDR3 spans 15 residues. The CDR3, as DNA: TGCGCCAGCAGCTTCGGGAGGGATGGTGGAAACACCATATATTTT. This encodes CASSFGRDGGNTIYF.

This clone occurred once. Here the CDR3 reads CASSPRGGDNEKLFF. DNA of the CDR3: TGTGCCAGCAGCCCAAGGGGGGGCGATAATGAAAAACTGTTTTTT. The chain is built from TRBV7-2 and TRBJ1-4; perhaps TRBD1 as D (6 bases). Germline CDR1 reads SGHTA; CDR2 reads FQGNSA. The V and J ends lost 5 bases and 4 bases respectively, with 14 bases between them. The CDR3 length is 15 residues. The full variable domain, its missing parts supplied by reference TRBV7-2 and TRBJ1-4, is GAGVSQSPSNKVTEKGKDVELRCDPISGHTALYWYRQSLGQGLEFLIYFQGNSAPDKSGLPSDRFSAERTGGSVSTLTIQRTQQEDSAVYLCASSPRGGDNEKLFFGSGTQLSVL.

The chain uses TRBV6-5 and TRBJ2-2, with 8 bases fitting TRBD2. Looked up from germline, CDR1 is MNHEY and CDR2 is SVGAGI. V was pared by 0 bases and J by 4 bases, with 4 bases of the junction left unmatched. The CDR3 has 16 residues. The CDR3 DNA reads TGTGCCAGCAGTTACTCCTCGGGAGGGGTCACCGGGGAGCTGTTTTTT. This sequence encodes CASSYSSGGVTGELFF.

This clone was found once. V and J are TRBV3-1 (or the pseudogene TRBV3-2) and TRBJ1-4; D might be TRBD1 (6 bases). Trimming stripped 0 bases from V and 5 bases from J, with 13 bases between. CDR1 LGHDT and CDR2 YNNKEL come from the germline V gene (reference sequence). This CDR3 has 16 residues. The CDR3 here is CASSQDGRGTNEKLFF. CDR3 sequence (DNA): TGTGCCAGCAGCCAAGATGGGAGGGGGACAAATGAAAAACTGTTTTTT.

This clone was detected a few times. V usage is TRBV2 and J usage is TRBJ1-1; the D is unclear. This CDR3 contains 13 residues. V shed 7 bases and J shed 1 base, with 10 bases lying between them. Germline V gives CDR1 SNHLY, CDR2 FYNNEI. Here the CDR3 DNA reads TGTGCCAGCATCCTGGAGGGGAACACTGAAGCTTTCTTT. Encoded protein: CASILEGNTEAFF.

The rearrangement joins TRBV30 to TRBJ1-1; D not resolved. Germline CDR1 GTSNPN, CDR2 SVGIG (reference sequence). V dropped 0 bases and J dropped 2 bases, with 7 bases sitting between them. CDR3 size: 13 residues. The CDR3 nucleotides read TGTGCCTGGAGTGTACGGGGTAACACTGAAGCTTTCTTT. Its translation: CAWSVRGNTEAFF.

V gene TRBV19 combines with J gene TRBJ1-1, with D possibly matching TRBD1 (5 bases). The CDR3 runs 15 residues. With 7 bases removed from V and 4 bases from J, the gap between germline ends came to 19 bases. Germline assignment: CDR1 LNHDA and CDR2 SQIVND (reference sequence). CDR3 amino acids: CASTRGKVYGTEAFF. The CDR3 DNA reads TGTGCCAGTACCCGGGGGAAGGTTTATGGCACTGAAGCTTTCTTT.

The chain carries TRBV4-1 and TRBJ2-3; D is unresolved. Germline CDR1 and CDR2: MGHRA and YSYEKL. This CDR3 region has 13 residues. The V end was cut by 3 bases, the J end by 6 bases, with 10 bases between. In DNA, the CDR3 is TGCGCCAGCAGCCAGCCGTCGGAGGATACGCAGTATTTT. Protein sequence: CASSQPSEDTQYF.

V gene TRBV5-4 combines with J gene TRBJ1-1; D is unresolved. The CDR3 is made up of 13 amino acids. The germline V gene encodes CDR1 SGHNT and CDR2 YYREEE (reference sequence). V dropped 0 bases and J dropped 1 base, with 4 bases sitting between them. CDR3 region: CASSLDRNTEAFF. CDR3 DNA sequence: TGTGCCAGCAGCTTGGACAGGAACACTGAAGCTTTCTTT.